This passage covers 24 T cell receptor beta chains from one sample sequenced in a study of T cell changes during pregnancy in multiple sclerosis. Assay: immunoSEQ multiplex PCR; the TCRdb copy retains only in-frame clones and omits some. Here the sample spans about 59,000 clones, roughly nine tenths being singletons. Sample: peripheral blood, taken before pregnancy. The source is a female donor with multiple sclerosis, enrolled in a pregnancy study.

The V gene is TRBV7-2, the J gene TRBJ2-6; D remains ambiguous. The V gene's germline CDR1 is SGHTA and CDR2 FQGNSA. CDR3 length: 11 amino acids. The ends were cut back, 7 bases at V and 9 bases at J, with 7 bases in the middle. In DNA, the CDR3 is TGTGCCAGCACCCCCAACAACGTCCTGACTTTC. This encodes CASTPNNVLTF.

Only a few counts were recorded for this clone. The gene calls are TRBV9 and TRBJ2-3; a possible D gene is TRBD2 (6 bases). V shed 4 bases and J shed 3 bases, with 15 bases lying between them. Germline CDR1 and CDR2: SGDLS and YYNGEE. The CDR3 totals 15 residues. CDR3 sequence reads: CASSKYGGLTDTQYF. DNA of the CDR3: TGTGCCAGCAGCAAATACGGGGGTCTGACAGATACGCAGTATTTT.

The J gene is TRBJ2-7, the V gene TRBV14; tentative D call: TRBD2 (5 bases). Germline-derived CDR1 and CDR2 are SGHDN and FVKESK. This CDR3 is 14 amino acids long. The V end lost 5 bases, the J end lost 2 bases, and 13 bases lay between the germline ends. This CDR3 is CASSSRTGPYEQYF. The CDR3 nucleotides read TGTGCCAGCAGCTCCCGGACTGGCCCCTACGAGCAGTACTTC.

The rearrangement joins TRBV11-1 to TRBJ2-1; tentative D call: TRBD2 (5 bases). The CDR3 loop spans 12 amino acids. CDR1 is SGHAT and CDR2 is FQDESV in the germline V gene (reference sequence). The V and J ends lost 6 bases and 11 bases respectively, with 14 bases between them. Here the CDR3 DNA reads TGTGCCAGCAGTCCTCCTGAGGGAAAGCAGTTCTTC. This sequence encodes CASSPPEGKQFF.

The chain carries TRBV10-3 and TRBJ1-2; 8 positions match TRBD1. J lost 6 bases, V lost 0 bases, and 9 bases had no gene match. Germline CDR1 is ENHRY and CDR2 is SYGVKD. This CDR3 is built from 16 residues. Here the CDR3 reads CAISESGTGGLDGYTF. DNA of the CDR3: TGTGCCATCAGTGAGTCAGGAACAGGGGGTCTCGATGGCTACACCTTC.

V usage is TRBV4-2 and J usage is TRBJ2-6, with D possibly being TRBD1 (5 bases). The CDR3 consists of 19 residues. The germline CDR1 and CDR2 sequences are LGHNA and YNFKEQ. The ends were cut back, 0 bases at V and 0 bases at J, with 15 bases in the middle. This CDR3 is CASSQDRGRVHSGANVLTF. The CDR3 nucleotides are TGTGCCAGCAGCCAAGATAGGGGCAGGGTCCACTCTGGGGCCAACGTCCTGACTTTC.

This sequence joins TRBV7-9 and TRBJ2-7; 8 bases map to TRBD1. Germline values: CDR1 SEHNR, CDR2 FQNEAQ (reference sequence). J lost 3 bases, V lost 5 bases, and 3 bases had no gene match. The CDR3 has 13 residues. As DNA, the CDR3 is TGTGCCAGCAGCAGTGACAGGGGCTACGAGCAGTACTTC. Protein product: CASSSDRGYEQYF.

The chain uses TRBV4-3 and TRBJ2-3; 13 positions agree with TRBD2. Trimming removed 4 bases from V and 4 bases from J; junction bases left unmatched: 5. This CDR3 comprises 16 residues. Germline V gene data show CDR1 as LGHNA and CDR2 as YSLEER. DNA of the CDR3: TGCGCCAGCAGCCGTACTAGCGGGGGGGAAGCAGATACGCAGTATTTT. Residues: CASSRTSGGEADTQYF.

This sequence joins TRBV18 and TRBJ1-1, with TRBD1 identical over 7 bases. Germline CDR1 reads KGHSH; CDR2 reads LQKENI. The CDR3 length is 19 residues. The J segment lost 1 base and the V segment lost 1 base, leaving 15 bases of the junction unmatched. The CDR3 region has the DNA TGTGCCAGCTCACCACGTCTTACAGGGGTAAAATCGGAGAACACTGAAGCTTTCTTT. It is translated as CASSPRLTGVKSENTEAFF.

The chain uses TRBV15 and TRBJ1-5; TRBD1 agrees at 12 bases. With 5 bases clipped from V and 2 bases from J, the junction kept 1 base outside the gene matches. This CDR3 is 15 amino acids long. Germline-derived CDR1 and CDR2 are LNHNV and YYDKDF (reference sequence). This CDR3 reads CATSGTGGGNQPQHF. CDR3 bases: TGTGCCACCAGCGGGACAGGGGGCGGCAATCAGCCCCAGCATTTT. The whole variable domain, filled in from reference TRBV15 and TRBJ1-5, reads DAMVIQNPRYQVTQFGKPVTLSCSQTLNHNVMYWYQQKSSQAPKLLFHYYDKDFNNEADTPDNFQSRRPNTSFCFLDIRSPGLGDTAMYLCATSGTGGGNQPQHFGDGTRLSIL.

The chain employs TRBV5-1 and TRBJ2-5; the D gene is possibly TRBD2 (6 bases). This CDR3 region has 18 residues. Germline loops: CDR1 SGHRS, CDR2 YFSETQ. Trimming stripped 0 bases from V and 1 base from J, with 19 bases between. The CDR3 DNA sequence: TGCGCCAGCAGCTTGGAAGTGCGCGGGGCACTCGGCCAAGAGACCCAGTACTTC. Translation: CASSLEVRGALGQETQYF.

CDR3 in DNA: TGTGCCAGCAGCCCCGGCGGGGGGCGAGGCACCGGGGAGCTGTTTTTT. Protein: CASSPGGGRGTGELFF. V usage is TRBV7-2 and J usage is TRBJ2-2; 8 bases map to TRBD2. The CDR3 has 16 residues. CDR1 SGHTA and CDR2 FQGNSA come from the germline V gene. J lost 4 bases, V lost 5 bases, and 9 bases had no gene match.

The chain recombines TRBV5-1 with TRBJ2-3, with 11 bases aligning to TRBD2. Losses at the gene ends were 7 bases for V and 2 bases for J; bases not matched to a gene: 6. This CDR3 has 15 amino acids. From germline, CDR1 is SGHRS and CDR2 YFSETQ. The CDR3 bases are TGCGCCAGCTCAACTAGCGGGGGTGACACAGATACGCAGTATTTT. Translation: CASSTSGGDTDTQYF. The full variable domain, in which reference TRBV5-1 and TRBJ2-3 provide the parts outside the CDR3, is KAGVTQTPRYLIKTRGQQVTLSCSPISGHRSVSWYQQTPGQGLQFLFEYFSETQRNKGNFPGRFSGRQFSNSRSEMNVSTLELGDSALYLCASSTSGGDTDTQYFGPGTRLTVL.

The CDR3 spells CASSVSEGGYEQYF. As DNA, the CDR3 is TGTGCCAGCAGCGTATCTGAGGGTGGCTACGAGCAGTACTTC. The chain combines TRBV9 with TRBJ2-7, with D perhaps matching TRBD2 (5 bases). This CDR3 is 14 amino acids long. Trimming took 1 base from V and 3 from J, leaving 11 bases between them. Germline V lookup: CDR1 SGDLS, CDR2 YYNGEE.

The V call is TRBV4-1, the J call TRBJ2-5; 7 bases fit TRBD2. This CDR3 has 13 amino acids. From germline, CDR1 is MGHRA and CDR2 YSYEKL. With V trimmed by 4 bases and J by 5 bases, 4 bases remained unmatched. The CDR3 loop is CASSRSGEETQYF. In DNA form, the CDR3 reads TGCGCCAGCAGCCGCAGCGGGGAGGAGACCCAGTACTTC.

The chain recombines TRBV2 with TRBJ2-1, with D perhaps matching TRBD2 (6 bases). Germline V CDR1 and CDR2: SNHLY, FYNNEI. CDR3 size: 14 residues. V was trimmed by 7 bases and J by 5 bases, leaving 15 bases between them. The CDR3 protein is CASIYLGGNNEQFF. The CDR3 DNA is TGTGCCAGCATATATCTAGGAGGGAACAATGAGCAGTTCTTC.

The V gene is TRBV9, the J gene TRBJ2-3; unclear D gene. This CDR3 is 14 amino acids long. Between the trimmed V and J ends, which lost 3 bases and 4 bases, there was a span of 12 bases. Germline loops: CDR1 SGDLS, CDR2 YYNGEE. The CDR3 reads CASSAMSSSDTQYF. The CDR3 coding sequence is TGTGCCAGCAGCGCCATGTCGAGCTCAGATACGCAGTATTTT.

The chain carries TRBV29-1 and TRBJ2-7; 7 nucleotides align to TRBD1. Trimming at V came to 6 bases and at J to 5 bases, leaving 4 bases not matched to a gene. The CDR3 runs to 11 residues. CDR1 is SQVTM, CDR2 ANQGSEA, per germline. The CDR3: CSVRQGHEQYF. CDR3 nucleotide sequence: TGCAGCGTACGACAGGGCCACGAGCAGTACTTC.

The rearrangement uses TRBV4-3 and TRBJ2-7, with a possible D match to TRBD2 (6 bases). Germline V CDR1 and CDR2: LGHNA, YSLEER. V dropped 0 bases and J dropped 4 bases, with 16 bases sitting between them. This CDR3 contains 16 residues. CDR3 amino acids: CASSQDGGVAAYEQYF. Written as DNA, the CDR3 is TGCGCCAGCAGCCAAGATGGAGGGGTAGCGGCGTACGAGCAGTACTTC.

This clone was seen a handful of times. The CDR3 bases are TGTGCCAGCAGCGCCCCGGACAGTTACACCGGGGAGCTGTTTTTT. It codes for CASSAPDSYTGELFF. The rearrangement uses TRBV9 and TRBJ2-2, with a weak D call TRBD1 (6 bases). There are 15 residues in the CDR3. From germline, CDR1 is SGDLS and CDR2 YYNGEE. Trimming removed 3 bases from V and 3 bases from J, with 12 bases in between.

The V call is TRBV5-6, the J call TRBJ1-2, with TRBD1 identical over 7 bases. The CDR3 consists of 13 residues. Trimming at V came to 3 bases and at J to 8 bases, leaving 7 bases not matched to a gene. CDR1 and CDR2 (germline): SGHDT, YYEEEE. The CDR3 spells CASSSPDREGYTF. Here the CDR3 DNA reads TGTGCCAGCAGCTCGCCCGACAGGGAAGGCTACACCTTC.

This chain joins TRBV5-6 and TRBJ2-2, with 7 bases identical to TRBD1. This CDR3 comprises 14 residues. The V gene end was trimmed by 6 bases and the J gene end by 6 bases; junction bases not matched to a gene: 8. CDR1 is SGHDT, CDR2 YYEEEE, per germline. The CDR3 sequence is CASIKQGYAGELFF. Written as DNA, the CDR3 is TGTGCCAGCATCAAACAGGGGTACGCCGGGGAGCTGTTTTTT.

The chain couples TRBV11-1 to TRBJ2-7, with TRBD1 as a possible D gene (6 bases). Germline assignment: CDR1 SGHAT and CDR2 FQDESV (reference sequence). The V end lost 4 bases, the J end lost 3 bases, and 16 bases lay between the germline ends. The CDR3 loop spans 15 amino acids. CDR3 nucleotides: TGTGCCAGCAGCTACCCCGGGACAAGGGGCTACGAGCAGTACTTC. Translation: CASSYPGTRGYEQYF.

J is TRBJ1-1 and V is TRBV29-1; D might be TRBD1 (5 bases). CDR3 size: 16 residues. The V end lost 7 bases, the J end lost 0 bases, and 21 bases lay between the germline ends. Germline CDR1 reads SQVTM; CDR2 reads ANQGSEA. In DNA form, the CDR3 reads TGCAGCGCCCCTACCTTAGGGCAGGGATTGAACACTGAAGCTTTCTTT. Translated: CSAPTLGQGLNTEAFF. The full variable domain, its missing parts supplied by reference TRBV29-1 and TRBJ1-1, is SAVISQKPSRDICQRGTSLTIQCQVDSQVTMMFWYRQQPGQSLTLIATANQGSEATYESGFVIDKFPISRPNLTFSTLTVSNMSPEDSSIYLCSAPTLGQGLNTEAFFGQGTRLTVV.